This is a list of T cell receptor beta chains from one sample in a study of blood T cell repertoires in COVID-19. Sequencing used immunoSEQ multiplex PCR; TCRdb keeps in-frame clones, though not all of them. The table records under 200,000 clones, roughly 91% of them present only once. Input material: peripheral blood. The receptors derive from a man aged 18 to 29 with acute or convalescent COVID-19. Both conserved end residues are part of each CDR3. Each record gives: V gene, J gene, clone size, D gene, CDR3 protein, CDR3 DNA. The D gene is left open where the match is weak. Some rows mark clone size as missing; the rest say once, few, many or name a class of expanded clone.

>TRBV7-6|TRBJ2-1|NA|TRBD2
CASRRTGLAARGEQFF
TGTGCCAGCAGGCGAACCGGACTAGCGGCCCGGGGTGAGCAGTTCTTC
>TRBV7-9|TRBJ1-3|NA|TRBD1
CASSSGDRAGNTIYF
TGTGCCAGCAGCTCGGGAGACAGGGCCGGAAACACCATATATTTT
>TRBV6-2/TRBV6-3|TRBJ1-5|NA|NA
CASSYARTNQPQHF
TGTGCCAGCAGTTACGCCCGGACTAATCAGCCCCAGCATTTT
>TRBV5-1|TRBJ1-1|NA|NA
CASSPTWIPTANTEAFF
TGCGCCAGCAGCCCGACTTGGATACCGACGGCGAACACTGAAGCTTTCTTT
>TRBV14|TRBJ1-2|NA|TRBD1
CASSHIRDRANYGYTF
TGTGCCAGCAGCCACATCCGGGACAGGGCAAACTATGGCTACACCTTC
>TRBV7-9|TRBJ1-3|NA|NA
CASSFLAGGNTIYF
TGTGCCAGCAGCTTCCTCGCAGGGGGAAACACCATATATTTT
>TRBV6-5|TRBJ1-2|few|TRBD1
CASSYGAGGYYGYTF
TGTGCCAGCAGTTACGGGGCAGGGGGCTACTATGGCTACACCTTC
>TRBV9|TRBJ1-1|NA|NA
CASSVGQSSISNTEAFF
TGTGCCAGCAGCGTAGGACAGTCTTCAATCTCGAACACTGAAGCTTTCTTT
>TRBV7-8|TRBJ2-5|NA|NA
CASSAQLGGTQETQYF
TGTGCCAGCAGCGCCCAATTGGGGGGAACACAGGAGACCCAGTACTTC
>TRBV9|TRBJ1-4|NA|TRBD1
CASSVSTTGGTEKLFF
TGTGCCAGCAGCGTATCCACGACAGGGGGTACTGAAAAACTGTTTTTT
>TRBV9|TRBJ2-1|NA|NA
CASSPFGGSYNEQFF
TGTGCCAGCAGCCCGTTCGGGGGTTCCTACAATGAGCAGTTCTTC
>TRBV10-3|TRBJ1-1|NA|TRBD1
CAIRRQGTEAFF
TGTGCCATCAGAAGACAGGGGACTGAAGCTTTCTTT
>TRBV6-5|TRBJ2-4|NA|TRBD1
CASRGQGGKNIQYF
TGTGCCAGCAGGGGACAGGGAGGAAAAAACATTCAGTACTTC
>TRBV10-2|TRBJ2-7|NA|NA
CASSPGTGYEQYF
TGCGCCAGCAGCCCTGGGACTGGCTACGAGCAGTACTTC
>TRBV6-5|TRBJ2-1|NA|TRBD2
CASSYSNPGGPSEQFF
TGTGCCAGCAGTTACTCGAACCCGGGAGGGCCGAGTGAGCAGTTCTTC